Shown below are 19 T cell receptor beta chains from a single sample sequenced in a study of T cells after yellow fever vaccination. MiXCR, run by TCRdb on the 5' RACE reads, gives a single entry per CDR3 protein. This table holds about 350,000 distinct CDR3 sequences, around 8.1% found once. The sequences come from PBMCs, collected approximately 40 days after the first yellow fever vaccination. The receptors here all came from a man younger than 35 who received the YFV17D yellow fever vaccine.

This clonotype came up a few times. V and J are TRBV4-3 and TRBJ1-5; D unresolved. Germline V gene sequence: CDR1 LGHNA, CDR2 YSLEER. V lost 1 base and J 4 bases, leaving 11 bases between the germline ends. The CDR3 is made up of 15 amino acids. CDR3 DNA: TGCGCCAGCAGCCAAGGGGTGGGATCTAATCAGCCCCAGCATTTT. Amino acid sequence: CASSQGVGSNQPQHF.

The chain carries TRBV7-6 and TRBJ1-3; no clear D. CDR1 and CDR2 from the germline V gene are SGHVS and FNYEAQ. The CDR3 extends over 16 amino acids. V lost 5 bases and J lost 0, with 14 bases in between. The CDR3 loop reads CASSARLDRSGNTIYF. CDR3 bases: TGTGCCAGCAGCGCGAGATTGGACCGCTCTGGAAACACCATATATTTT.

This chain uses TRBV6-5 with TRBJ2-1; 10 positions match TRBD2. Germline-derived CDR1 and CDR2 are MNHEY and SVGAGI. This CDR3 spans 16 amino acids. Unmatched junction bases numbered 5, after V lost 2 bases and J lost 4 bases. The CDR3 reads CASSYPSGGWYNEQFF. As DNA, the CDR3 is TGTGCCAGCAGTTACCCTAGCGGGGGATGGTACAATGAGCAGTTCTTC.

This clonotype was picked up a small number of times. The J gene is TRBJ1-2, the V gene TRBV3-1; 7 positions match TRBD1. The CDR3 sequence is 15 residues long. Per germline, CDR1 LGHDT and CDR2 YNNKEL (reference sequence). V lost 4 bases to trimming and J lost 4 bases; unmatched junction nucleotides: 9. CDR3 residues: CASSPKSGTVYGYTF. The CDR3 nucleotides read TGTGCCAGCAGCCCCAAAAGCGGGACAGTCTATGGCTACACCTTC.

The gene calls are TRBV29-1 and TRBJ2-1; D is uncertain. The CDR3 is made up of 12 amino acids. Germline-derived CDR1 and CDR2 are SQVTM and ANQGSEA. Between the trimmed V and J ends, which lost 8 bases and 6 bases, there was a span of 14 bases. In DNA, the CDR3 is TGCAGCATTTTAGAAGCCAGCAATGAGCAGTTCTTC. This codes for CSILEASNEQFF.

This clonotype has at least ten counts. The rearrangement links TRBV20-1 to TRBJ2-5; D possibly corresponds to TRBD1 (6 bases). Germline CDR1 reads DFQATT; CDR2 reads SNEGSKA (reference sequence). Trimming removed 6 bases from V and 5 bases from J, with 13 bases in between. This CDR3 region has 12 residues. The CDR3 reads CSAHPQGETQYF. CDR3 in DNA: TGCAGTGCACACCCGCAGGGGGAGACCCAGTACTTC.

This clonotype was detected only a few times. This sequence joins TRBV12-3 or TRBV12-4 and TRBJ2-3, with 7 bases that match TRBD2. The CDR3 is 13 amino acids. The J segment lost 4 bases and the V segment lost 8 bases, leaving 6 bases of the junction unmatched. CDR3 DNA: TGTGCCAGCTGGGGGGGGGAGGCAGATACGCAGTATTTT. Translating gives CASWGGEADTQYF.

The table lists this clonotype with many counts. The chain joins TRBV12-3 or TRBV12-4 to TRBJ2-2; D not resolved. V was trimmed by 6 bases and J by 1 base, leaving 3 bases between them. The CDR3 covers 12 residues. CDR3 coding DNA: TGTGCCAGCAGACAGAACACCGGGGAGCTGTTTTTT. Amino acid sequence: CASRQNTGELFF.

This clonotype has at least ten counts. The chain carries TRBV7-6 and TRBJ1-5; D ambiguous. Deletions cut 1 base from V and 9 bases from J, with 13 bases between. Germline CDR1 reads SGHVS; CDR2 reads FNYEAQ. This CDR3 region has 14 residues. The CDR3 here is CASSLEDGRGPQHF. The CDR3 DNA is TGTGCCAGCAGCTTAGAGGACGGGCGTGGGCCCCAGCATTTT.

This clonotype was seen only a few times. V is TRBV4-1 and J is TRBJ2-3; no reliable D call. Germline CDR1 MGHRA, CDR2 YSYEKL. The CDR3 spans 16 residues. V was cut by 0 bases and J by 8 bases, with 18 bases left in between. The CDR3 protein is CASSQDAGNGRATQYF. In DNA form, the CDR3 reads TGCGCCAGCAGCCAAGACGCCGGCAACGGACGGGCTACGCAGTATTTT.

This chain uses TRBV20-1 with TRBJ2-5, with 9 bases lining up with TRBD2. The trim removed 2 bases at V and 4 bases at J, leaving 8 bases unmatched. The germline CDR1 and CDR2 sequences are DFQATT and SNEGSKA (reference sequence). This CDR3 is 15 amino acids long. CDR3 DNA sequence: TGCAGTGCTAGACGGGCGGGGGGGCAGAGAGAGACCCAGTACTTC. Residues: CSARRAGGQRETQYF.

V usage is TRBV7-2 and J usage is TRBJ2-4, with TRBD1 matching 8 bases. This CDR3 comprises 13 residues. After removal of 8 bases from V and 5 bases from J, the junction contained 5 bases not matched to a gene. Germline-derived CDR1 and CDR2 are SGHTA and FQGNSA. CDR3 protein: CASGRGRENIQYF. DNA of the CDR3: TGTGCCAGCGGCAGGGGGCGCGAAAACATTCAGTACTTC. Based on the CDR3 plus reference TRBV7-2 and TRBJ2-4, the full variable domain is GAGVSQSPSNKVTEKGKDVELRCDPISGHTALYWYRQSLGQGLEFLIYFQGNSAPDKSGLPSDRFSAERTGGSVSTLTIQRTQQEDSAVYLCASGRGRENIQYFGAGTRLSVL.

The chain links TRBV9 to TRBJ2-5, with D perhaps assigned TRBD1 or TRBD2 (7 bases each). This CDR3 has 14 amino acids. Germline CDR1 is SGDLS and CDR2 is YYNGEE. V was pared by 3 bases and J by 5 bases, with 14 bases between. CDR3 sequence: CASSAVGGGETQYF. As DNA, the CDR3 is TGTGCCAGCAGCGCGGTGGGAGGGGGCGAGACCCAGTACTTC.

This clonotype was seen at least ten times. V and J are TRBV6-5 and TRBJ1-5; 9 bases fit TRBD1. V was clipped by 4 bases and J by 6 bases; unmatched bases: 4. This CDR3 comprises 14 residues. Germline lookup yields CDR1 MNHEY and CDR2 SVGAGI. CDR3 loop: CASSSGQGGQPQHF. DNA of the CDR3: TGTGCCAGCAGTTCGGGACAGGGAGGTCAGCCCCAGCATTTT.

This clonotype was counted a few times. The chain links TRBV19 to TRBJ1-2; 9 bases fit TRBD1. The CDR3 extends over 14 amino acids. V lost 11 bases to trimming and J lost 5 bases; unmatched junction nucleotides: 12. Germline assignment: CDR1 LNHDA and CDR2 SQIVND (reference sequence). CDR3 residues: CAVGRDREKYGYTF. DNA of the CDR3: TGTGCCGTGGGACGGGACAGGGAAAAATATGGCTACACCTTC.

This clonotype was seen more than once but under ten times. The chain combines TRBV7-9 with TRBJ2-1, with D maybe TRBD2 (5 bases). The CDR3 has 15 residues. Germline-derived CDR1 and CDR2 are SEHNR and FQNEAQ (reference sequence). The V end lost 2 bases, the J end lost 10 bases, and 18 bases lay between the germline ends. Here the CDR3 DNA reads TGTGCCAGCAGCTTAACCCTTCACCGGGGTGTCGAGCAGTTCTTC. It specifies CASSLTLHRGVEQFF.

Concerning this clonotype: A much larger clone sits a single nucleotide away, making a read error possible. This chain joins TRBV11-2 and TRBJ1-5; 7 nucleotides align to TRBD1. V lost 3 bases, J lost 11 bases, and 7 bases stayed unmatched. Per germline, CDR1 SGHAT and CDR2 FQNNGV. This CDR3 comprises 13 residues. The CDR3 loop is CASSLGSGGTQHF. In DNA form, the CDR3 reads TGTGCCAGCAGCTTGGGCTCAGGGGGGACCCAGCATTTT.

V and J are TRBV4-2 and TRBJ2-1; D may match TRBD1 or TRBD2 (6 bases each). Trimming left V 1 base short and J 8 bases short, with 12 bases between. In germline, CDR1 is LGHNA, CDR2 YNFKEQ. This CDR3 spans 14 amino acids. The DNA of the CDR3 is TGTGCCAGCAGCCAAGTTCTGGGGGGCGATGAGCAGTTCTTC. Translated, it gives CASSQVLGGDEQFF.

This clonotype turned up a few times. This chain connects TRBV27 to TRBJ1-6; D call uncertain. Germline V gene lookup returns CDR1 MNHEY and CDR2 SMNVEV (reference sequence). The CDR3 extends over 15 amino acids. V was cut by 7 bases and J by 0 bases, with 10 bases left in between. CDR3 bases: TGTGCCAGCACTACCGCGGGCTCCTATAATTCACCCCTCCACTTT. Protein sequence: CASTTAGSYNSPLHF.